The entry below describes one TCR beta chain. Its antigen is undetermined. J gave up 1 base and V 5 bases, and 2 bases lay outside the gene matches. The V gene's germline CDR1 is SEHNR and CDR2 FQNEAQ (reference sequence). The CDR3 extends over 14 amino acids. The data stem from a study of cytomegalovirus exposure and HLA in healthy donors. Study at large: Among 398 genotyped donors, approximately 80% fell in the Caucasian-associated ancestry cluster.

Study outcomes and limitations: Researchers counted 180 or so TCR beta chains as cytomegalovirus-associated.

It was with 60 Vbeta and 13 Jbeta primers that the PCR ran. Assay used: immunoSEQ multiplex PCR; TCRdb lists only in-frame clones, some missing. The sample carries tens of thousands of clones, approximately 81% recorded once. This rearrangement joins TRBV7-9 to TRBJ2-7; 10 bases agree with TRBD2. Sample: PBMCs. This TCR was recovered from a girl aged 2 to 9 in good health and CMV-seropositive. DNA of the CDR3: TGTGCCAGCAGCCCGACTAGCGGGTCCTACGAGCAGTACTTC. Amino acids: CASSPTSGSYEQYF.